Following are 7 T cell receptor beta chains from one sample sequenced in a study of CD8+CD57+ T cells in acquired aplastic anemia. Profiling that covered TCR beta VDJ and CDR3 relied on genomic DNA as its template. TCRdb re-called the reads with MiXCR, one entry per CDR3 protein. The sample contains 170,000 or so distinct CDR3 sequences, roughly three fifths of which appear only once. Previously, flow cytometry had revealed CD8+CD57+ cell expansion in the patients chosen for sequencing. Sequencing was done on a sample of sorted CD4+, CD8+, or CD8+CD57+ T cells (not recorded which) from PBMCs. These receptor sequences come from a human donor with aplastic anemia.

The rearrangement uses TRBV9 and TRBJ1-2, with 7 bases identical to TRBD1. Trimming removed 0 bases from V and 6 bases from J; junction bases left unmatched: 11. Germline lookup yields CDR1 SGDLS and CDR2 YYNGEE. The CDR3 covers 16 residues. The CDR3 loop is CASSVGGTAPMDGYTF. CDR3 DNA: TGTGCCAGCAGCGTAGGCGGGACAGCTCCTATGGATGGCTACACCTTC. Together with reference TRBV9 and TRBJ1-2, the CDR3 gives the full variable domain: DSGVTQTPKHLITATGQRVTLRCSPRSGDLSVYWYQQSLDQGLQFLIQYYNGEERAKGNILERFSAQQFPDLHSELNLSSLELGDSALYFCASSVGGTAPMDGYTFGSGTRLTVV.

The chain recombines TRBV7-9 with TRBJ2-7; the D call may be TRBD1 or TRBD2 (5 bases each). With 5 bases removed from V and 2 bases from J, the gap between germline ends came to 19 bases. The germline CDR1 and CDR2 sequences are SEHNR and FQNEAQ (reference sequence). This CDR3 is 16 amino acids long. In DNA form, the CDR3 reads TGTGCCAGCAGCGAGGTCGCCGGGACGGAAACCTACGAGCAGTACTTC. Its translation: CASSEVAGTETYEQYF.

V gene TRBV25-1 combines with J gene TRBJ1-3; TRBD1 aligns across 10 bases. The CDR3 sequence is 14 residues long. Germline lookup yields CDR1 MGHDK and CDR2 SYGVNS. The V gene end was trimmed by 5 bases and the J gene end by 7 bases; junction bases not matched to a gene: 5. This chain's CDR3 is CASSPSGQGNTIYF. The CDR3 coding sequence is TGTGCCAGCAGTCCCTCGGGACAGGGGAACACCATATATTTT.

The rearrangement uses TRBV6-1 and TRBJ1-1; D is perhaps TRBD1 (5 bases). V was trimmed by 0 bases and J by 8 bases, leaving 16 bases between them. Germline CDR1 reads MNHNS; CDR2 reads SASEGT. This CDR3 comprises 15 residues. In nucleotides, the CDR3 is TGTGCCAGCAGTGAAGCTGGGGGGGGTTCTAGAGAAGCTTTCTTT. It encodes CASSEAGGGSREAFF.

This clonotype occurred a few times. The chain links TRBV9 to TRBJ1-2, with 8 bases lining up with TRBD1. This CDR3 spans 17 amino acids. The trim removed 3 bases at V and 8 bases at J, leaving 18 bases unmatched. Germline V gene sequence: CDR1 SGDLS, CDR2 YYNGEE. CDR3 DNA sequence: TGTGCCAGCAGCGGCCAGACAGGGGCCGTAGGGAATTTCGGCTACACCTTC. This codes for CASSGQTGAVGNFGYTF.

In this sample, this clonotype turned up a few times. This may be a read error: a much more frequent sequence differs by one nucleotide. CDR3 amino acids: CASSVETNTEAFF. Written as DNA, the CDR3 is TGTGCCAGCAGCGTAGAAACGAACACTGAAGCTTTCTTT. This chain connects TRBV9 to TRBJ1-1; unclear D gene. V shed 0 bases and J shed 1 base, with 4 bases lying between them. Germline V gene sequence: CDR1 SGDLS, CDR2 YYNGEE. CDR3 size: 13 residues.

This clonotype was recorded once. V and J are TRBV10-3 and TRBJ1-6; TRBD1 matches at 10 bases. CDR3 length: 15 residues. The V gene's germline CDR1 is ENHRY and CDR2 SYGVKD. V lost 4 bases to trimming and J lost 7 bases; unmatched junction nucleotides: 4. The CDR3 sequence: CAISVRQGANSPLHF. The CDR3 nucleotides read TGTGCCATCAGTGTTCGACAGGGGGCAAATTCACCCCTCCACTTT.